This TCR beta chain is from a study of regulatory T cells in long-lasting Graves disease. The sample's time point: newly diagnosed GD, antithyroid drugs for less than 3 months. The TCR library was prepared using RNA isolated from PBMCs. In regard to this clonotype: The antigen remains undetermined.

V lost 4 bases and J lost 4; bases outside the gene matches: 11. The CDR3 contains 18 residues. CDR1 is ENHRY and CDR2 is SYGVKD in the germline V gene. The TCR beta library used iRepertoire HTBI primers with Arm-PCR amplification of CDR3. TCRdb independently ran MiXCR on the multiplex PCR reads; one entry per CDR3 protein. The table lists 200,000 to 250,000 distinct CDR3 sequences, approximately 16% of them singletons. Findings of the study overall: Persistent Graves' patients showed less TCR diversity than newly diagnosed ones.

The clonotype was recovered from a female donor with Graves disease. The starting material was peripheral blood mononuclear cells (PBMCs), obtained at new diagnosis, from a patient treated with antithyroid drugs. V and J are TRBV10-3 and TRBJ2-7, with 15 bases that match TRBD2. CDR3 amino acids: CAISGIRTSGRAGYEQYF. In DNA, the CDR3 is TGTGCCATCAGTGGAATAAGGACTAGCGGGAGGGCCGGGTACGAGCAGTACTTC.